The present TCR beta chain was sequenced within a study of blood T cells in healthy people across ages. Study-level findings and limits: Age brought a roughly linear fall in TCR beta diversity measured per million T cells. Any conclusive comparison of naive versus antigen-experienced cells was prevented by using unsorted PBMCs.

CDR3 length: 14 residues. Germline V gene lookup returns CDR1 SGHTA and CDR2 FQGNSA. The junction had 2 bases not matched to a gene; V was cut back by 2 bases and J by 7 bases. A second PCR, run for roughly 7 to 12 cycles, used a sample-barcoded 5' primer plus a J-beta primer mix. TCRdb passed the 5' RACE reads through MiXCR, listing each CDR3 protein once. Seen here are around 1,600,000 distinct CDR3 sequences, about 45% observed once, and the top ten hold about 4.1%. Regarding this clonotype: What it binds is not known.

This chain uses TRBV7-2 with TRBJ2-1; TRBD2 matches 10 bases. This receptor was identified in a woman between 18 and 30 years old in good health. Input material: blood. This CDR3 is CASSLSGRVNEQFF. The DNA of the CDR3 is TGTGCCAGCAGCTTAAGCGGGAGGGTAAATGAGCAGTTCTTC.